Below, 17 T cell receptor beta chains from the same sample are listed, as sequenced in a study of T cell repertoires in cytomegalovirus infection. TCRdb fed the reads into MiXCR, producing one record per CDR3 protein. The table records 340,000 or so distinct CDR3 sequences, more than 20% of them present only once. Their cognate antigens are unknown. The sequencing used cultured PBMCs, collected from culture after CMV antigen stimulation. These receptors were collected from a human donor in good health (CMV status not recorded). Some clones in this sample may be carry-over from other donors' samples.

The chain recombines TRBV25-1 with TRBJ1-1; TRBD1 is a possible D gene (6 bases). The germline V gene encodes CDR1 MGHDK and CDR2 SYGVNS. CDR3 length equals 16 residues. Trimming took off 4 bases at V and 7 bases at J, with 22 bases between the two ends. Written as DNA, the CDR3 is TGTGCCAGCAGTGGGGGGGGACATTTTCCTCCTTATGAAGCTTTCTTT. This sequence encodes CASSGGGHFPPYEAFF.

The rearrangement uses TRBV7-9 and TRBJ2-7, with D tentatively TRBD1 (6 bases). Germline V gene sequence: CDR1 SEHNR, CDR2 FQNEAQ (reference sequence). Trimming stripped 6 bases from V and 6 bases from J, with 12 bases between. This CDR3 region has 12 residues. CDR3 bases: TGTGCCAGCAGGGGACACATCTCCGAGCAGTACTTC. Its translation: CASRGHISEQYF. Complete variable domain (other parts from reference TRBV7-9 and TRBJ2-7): DTGVSQNPRHKITKRGQNVTFRCDPISEHNRLYWYRQTLGQGPEFLTYFQNEAQLEKSRLLSDRFSAERPKGSFSTLEIQRTEQGDSAMYLCASRGHISEQYFGPGTRLTVT.

CDR3 sequence: CASSQGIEKLFF. For the CDR3, the DNA is TGTGCCAGCAGTCAGGGGATAGAAAAACTGTTTTTT. The chain carries TRBV28 and TRBJ1-4; TRBD1 might be the D (6 bases). V lost 5 bases and J lost 8, with 9 bases in between. The CDR3 is 12 amino acids. Germline CDR1 and CDR2: MDHEN and SYDVKM.

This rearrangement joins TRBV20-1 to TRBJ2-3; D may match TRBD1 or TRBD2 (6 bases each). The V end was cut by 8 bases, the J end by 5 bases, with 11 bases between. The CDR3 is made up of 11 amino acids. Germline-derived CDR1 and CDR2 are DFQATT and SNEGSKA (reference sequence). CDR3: CSFEGGDTQYF. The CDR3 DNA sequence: TGCAGTTTCGAGGGGGGAGATACGCAGTATTTT.

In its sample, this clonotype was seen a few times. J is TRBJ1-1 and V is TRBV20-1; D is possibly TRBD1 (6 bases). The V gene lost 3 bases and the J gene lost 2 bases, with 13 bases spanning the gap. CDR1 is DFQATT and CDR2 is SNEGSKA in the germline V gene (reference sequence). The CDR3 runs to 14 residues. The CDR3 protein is CSARRGGENTEAFF. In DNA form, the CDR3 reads TGCAGTGCTAGGAGGGGGGGAGAAAACACTGAAGCTTTCTTT.

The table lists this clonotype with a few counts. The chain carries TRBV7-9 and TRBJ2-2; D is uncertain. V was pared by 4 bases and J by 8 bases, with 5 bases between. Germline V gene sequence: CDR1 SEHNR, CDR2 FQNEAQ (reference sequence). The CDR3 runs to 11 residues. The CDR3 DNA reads TGTGCCAGCAGCTCACAGGGGGAGCTGTTTTTT. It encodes CASSSQGELFF.

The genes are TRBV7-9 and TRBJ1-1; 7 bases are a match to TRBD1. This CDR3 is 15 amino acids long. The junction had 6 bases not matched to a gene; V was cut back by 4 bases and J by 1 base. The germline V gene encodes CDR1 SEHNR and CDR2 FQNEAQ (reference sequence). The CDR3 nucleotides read TGTGCCAGCAGCTCCAAGGGGACAGCGAACACTGAAGCTTTCTTT. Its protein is CASSSKGTANTEAFF.

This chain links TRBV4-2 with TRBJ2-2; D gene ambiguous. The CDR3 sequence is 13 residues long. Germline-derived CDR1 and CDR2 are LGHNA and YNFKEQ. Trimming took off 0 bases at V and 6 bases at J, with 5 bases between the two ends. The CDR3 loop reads CASSQDRPGELFF. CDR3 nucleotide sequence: TGTGCCAGCAGCCAAGACCGACCCGGGGAGCTGTTTTTT.

The CDR3 is CASSPDPAGVIYNEQFF. CDR3 in DNA: TGTGCCAGCAGCCCGGACCCAGCGGGAGTGATCTACAATGAGCAGTTCTTC. The chain employs TRBV7-8 and TRBJ2-1; 8 positions agree with TRBD2. Trimming removed 5 bases from V and 3 bases from J; junction bases left unmatched: 12. The CDR3 totals 17 residues. Germline lookup yields CDR1 SGHVS and CDR2 FQNEAQ.

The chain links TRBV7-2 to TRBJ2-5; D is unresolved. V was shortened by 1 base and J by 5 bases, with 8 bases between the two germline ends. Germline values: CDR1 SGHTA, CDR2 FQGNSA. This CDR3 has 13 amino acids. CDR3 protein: CASSLDRRETQYF. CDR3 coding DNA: TGTGCCAGCAGCTTAGATCGTCGGGAGACCCAGTACTTC.

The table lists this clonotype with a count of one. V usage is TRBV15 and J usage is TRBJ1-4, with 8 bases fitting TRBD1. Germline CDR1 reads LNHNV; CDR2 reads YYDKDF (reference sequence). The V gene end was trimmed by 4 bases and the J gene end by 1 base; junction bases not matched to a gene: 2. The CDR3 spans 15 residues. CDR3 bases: TGTGCCACCAGCAAAGGACAGGGAACTAATGAAAAACTGTTTTTT. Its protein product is CATSKGQGTNEKLFF.

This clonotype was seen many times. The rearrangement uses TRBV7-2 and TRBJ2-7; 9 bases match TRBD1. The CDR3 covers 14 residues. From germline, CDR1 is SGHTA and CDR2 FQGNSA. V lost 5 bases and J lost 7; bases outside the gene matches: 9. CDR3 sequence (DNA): TGTGCCAGCAGCCGTCCCGGGACAGGGTTTGAGCAGTACTTC. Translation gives CASSRPGTGFEQYF.

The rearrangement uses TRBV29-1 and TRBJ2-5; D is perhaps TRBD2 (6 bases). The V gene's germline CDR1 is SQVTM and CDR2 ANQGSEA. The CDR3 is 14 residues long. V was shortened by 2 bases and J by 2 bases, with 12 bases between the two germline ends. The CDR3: CSVEPGVPQETQYF. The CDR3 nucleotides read TGCAGCGTTGAACCGGGAGTGCCTCAAGAGACCCAGTACTTC.

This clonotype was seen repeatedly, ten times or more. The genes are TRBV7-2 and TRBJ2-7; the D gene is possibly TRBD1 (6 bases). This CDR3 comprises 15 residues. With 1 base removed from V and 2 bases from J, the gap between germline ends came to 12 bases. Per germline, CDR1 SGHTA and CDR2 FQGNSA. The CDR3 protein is CASSLEGVITYEQYF. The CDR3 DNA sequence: TGTGCCAGCAGCTTAGAGGGGGTAATCACCTACGAGCAGTACTTC.

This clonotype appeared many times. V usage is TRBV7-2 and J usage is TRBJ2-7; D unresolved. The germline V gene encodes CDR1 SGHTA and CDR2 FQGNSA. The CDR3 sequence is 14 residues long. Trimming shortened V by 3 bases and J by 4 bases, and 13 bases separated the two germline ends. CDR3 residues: CASSFFSSWYEQYF. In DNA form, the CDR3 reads TGTGCCAGCAGCTTCTTTTCTAGTTGGTACGAGCAGTACTTC.

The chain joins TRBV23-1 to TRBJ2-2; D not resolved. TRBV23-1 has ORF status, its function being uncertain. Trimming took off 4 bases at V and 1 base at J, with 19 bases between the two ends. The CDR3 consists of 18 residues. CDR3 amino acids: CASSPPWVGPLNTGELFF. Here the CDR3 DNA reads TGCGCCAGCAGTCCTCCATGGGTTGGCCCCCTGAACACCGGGGAGCTGTTTTTT.

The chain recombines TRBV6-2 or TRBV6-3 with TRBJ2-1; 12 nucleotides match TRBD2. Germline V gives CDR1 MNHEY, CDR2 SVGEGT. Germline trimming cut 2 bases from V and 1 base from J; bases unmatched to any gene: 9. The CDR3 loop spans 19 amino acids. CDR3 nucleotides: TGTGCCAGCAGTTACCCTCGGACTAGCGGGACCCCTTCCTACAATGAGCAGTTCTTC. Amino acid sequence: CASSYPRTSGTPSYNEQFF.